The entry below gives a single T cell receptor beta chain sequence along with its context. No antigen is known for it. Anyone with autoimmune disease history or systemic immunosuppression was excluded. Blood was sampled at baseline, cycle 4 day 1, and cycle 7 day 1. The data were taken from a study of OX40 agonist ivuxolimab in advanced cancers. Trimming stripped 6 bases from V and 3 bases from J, with 13 bases between. Germline CDR1 is KGHSH and CDR2 is LQKENI. The CDR3 spans 14 residues. Study results and limitations: Several nonresponders also turned out to have low normalized T-cell clonal expansion.

Method: immunoSEQ multiplex PCR; TCRdb's copy keeps in-frame clones and lacks some. The sample contains roughly 90,000 clones, around 90% of which appear only once. The sample consisted of CD4+ or CD8+ T cells sorted from blood, taken in a trial of the OX40 agonist ivuxolimab. The receptor's source is an adult with an advanced solid tumor such as melanoma, head and neck, liver or kidney cancer. The chain couples TRBV18 to TRBJ2-3, with D uncertain. CDR3 loop: CASSPDRQTDTQYF. The CDR3 region has the DNA TGTGCCAGCTCCCCGGACCGTCAGACAGATACGCAGTATTTT.